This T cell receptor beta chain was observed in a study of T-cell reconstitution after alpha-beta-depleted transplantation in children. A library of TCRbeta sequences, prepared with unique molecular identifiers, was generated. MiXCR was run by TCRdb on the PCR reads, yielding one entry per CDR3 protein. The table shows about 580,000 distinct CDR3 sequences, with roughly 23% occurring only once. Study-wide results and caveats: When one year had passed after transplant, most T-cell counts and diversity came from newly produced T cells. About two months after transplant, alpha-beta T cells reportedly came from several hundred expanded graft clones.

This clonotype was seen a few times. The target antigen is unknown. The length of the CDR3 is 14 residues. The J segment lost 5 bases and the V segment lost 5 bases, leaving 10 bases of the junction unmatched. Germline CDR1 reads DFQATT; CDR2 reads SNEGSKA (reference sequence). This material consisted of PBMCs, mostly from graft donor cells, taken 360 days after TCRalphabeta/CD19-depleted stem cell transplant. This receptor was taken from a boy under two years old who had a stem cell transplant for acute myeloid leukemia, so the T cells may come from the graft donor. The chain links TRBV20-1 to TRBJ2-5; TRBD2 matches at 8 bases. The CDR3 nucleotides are TGCAGTGCTCCTTTAGCGGGGCTCGGGGAGACCCAGTACTTC. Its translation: CSAPLAGLGETQYF.